The 29 T cell receptor beta chains listed next were all sequenced from one sample in a study of T cells in Graves' hyperthyroidism and ophthalmopathy. It was RNA transcripts that yielded the amplified TCR beta CDR3 regions. HTBI primers were the set used in a first-round RT-PCR of the TCR CDR3. TCRdb re-called the multiplex PCR reads with MiXCR, one entry per CDR3 protein. The data hold about 350,000 distinct CDR3 sequences, with over 15% observed a single time. The specimen was blood. These receptors all stem from a woman in her 40s with Graves' ophthalmopathy.

The chain employs TRBV6-5 and TRBJ1-2; D might be TRBD1 (5 bases). Trimming pared 2 bases from V and 4 bases from J, leaving 11 bases between. Germline CDR1 and CDR2: MNHEY and SVGAGI. The CDR3 loop spans 14 amino acids. In DNA, the CDR3 is TGTGCCAGCAGTTACAAGGGGCGCGCCTATGGCTACACCTTC. Protein sequence: CASSYKGRAYGYTF.

Ten or more counts support this clonotype. For the CDR3, the DNA is TGTGCCAGCAGTGAAGATGAGCAGAGCCGCACCGGGGAGCTGTTTTTT. This codes for CASSEDEQSRTGELFF. This rearrangement joins TRBV6-1 to TRBJ2-2; no reliable D call. The CDR3 has 16 amino acids. Germline V CDR1 and CDR2: MNHNS, SASEGT. V lost 1 base and J 4 bases, leaving 13 bases between the germline ends.

The rearrangement uses TRBV6-2 or TRBV6-3 and TRBJ2-7, with TRBD1 matching 9 bases. The CDR3 contains 14 residues. V lost 9 bases to trimming and J lost 2 bases; unmatched junction nucleotides: 8. Germline V gene sequence: CDR1 MNHEY, CDR2 SVGEGT. Here the CDR3 DNA reads TGTGCCAGAAGAACCCGGGACAGGGCCTACGAGCAGTACTTC. As protein: CARRTRDRAYEQYF.

This clonotype was observed many times. A clone one base away is much larger, so this may be a read error. This rearrangement joins TRBV19 to TRBJ1-1; 7 bases align to TRBD1. The CDR3 length is 15 residues. CDR1 LNHDA and CDR2 SQIVND come from the germline V gene (reference sequence). The DNA of the CDR3 is TGTGCCAGTAGTATCCCCAACAGGGGAGACACTGAAGCTTCCTTT. Translated, it gives CASSIPNRGDTEASF. Full variable domain (outside the CDR3, taken from reference TRBV19 and TRBJ1-1): DGGITQSPKYLFRKEGQNVTLSCEQNLNHDAMYWYRQDPGQGLRLIYYSQIVNDFQKGDIAEGYSVSREKKESFPLTVTSAQKNPTAFYLCASSIPNRGDTEASFGQGTRLTVV.

This clonotype has just a few counts. This rearrangement joins TRBV5-1 to TRBJ2-2; 12 bases fit TRBD2. The CDR3 has 15 amino acids. The V segment lost 0 bases and the J segment 7 bases; nucleotides outside the gene matches: 1. The germline V gene encodes CDR1 SGHRS and CDR2 YFSETQ. The CDR3 nucleotides are TGCGCCAGCAGCTTGGGACTAGCGGGAGTCGGGGAGCTGTTTTTT. Protein sequence: CASSLGLAGVGELFF.

This chain joins TRBV5-5 and TRBJ2-2, with a weak D call TRBD1 (5 bases). V gave up 1 base and J gave up 1 base, with 8 bases separating them. This CDR3 has 15 amino acids. Germline V gene data show CDR1 as SGHKS and CDR2 as YYEKEE (reference sequence). The CDR3 DNA follows: TGTGCCAGCAGCTTGCTCCAGGGGAACACCGGGGAGCTGTTTTTT. Protein sequence: CASSLLQGNTGELFF.

This clonotype showed up many times. This chain links TRBV9 with TRBJ1-1; no reliable D call. Between the trimmed V and J ends, which lost 4 bases and 5 bases, there was a span of 18 bases. CDR1 is SGDLS and CDR2 is YYNGEE in the germline V gene. The CDR3 totals 15 residues. The CDR3, as DNA: TGTGCCAGCAGCCCACTGGGAGCGGTTGGAACTGAAGCTTTCTTT. Translation gives CASSPLGAVGTEAFF.

At least ten counts were recorded for this clonotype. The CDR3 nucleotides read TGTGCCAGCAGTTCCGATATTATCTGGGCTACTAAGAGCTCCTACGAGCAGTACTTC. Its protein product is CASSSDIIWATKSSYEQYF. The V and J genes are TRBV12-3 or TRBV12-4 and TRBJ2-7, with D uncertain. The CDR3 covers 19 residues. Trimming shortened V by 4 bases and J by 0 bases, and 25 bases separated the two germline ends.

The CDR3 reads CSVGLAGRGETQYF. In nucleotides, the CDR3 is TGCAGCGTTGGACTAGCGGGAAGGGGAGAGACCCAGTACTTC. V usage is TRBV29-1 and J usage is TRBJ2-5, with 11 bases identical to TRBD2. The germline CDR1 and CDR2 sequences are SQVTM and ANQGSEA. V shed 4 bases, J shed 4 bases, and the junction held 5 bases outside the gene matches. The CDR3 has 14 residues.

The chain uses TRBV3-1 and TRBJ2-7; 8 positions match TRBD2. With 3 bases clipped from V and 5 bases from J, the junction kept 15 bases outside the gene matches. This CDR3 is built from 17 residues. The germline CDR1 and CDR2 sequences are LGHDT and YNNKEL (reference sequence). DNA for the CDR3: TGTGCCAGCAGCCAGGGCTGGGAGCGGGAGTATCGGAACGAGCAGTACTTC. Translated, it gives CASSQGWEREYRNEQYF.

This clonotype was recorded many times. This chain uses TRBV6-1 with TRBJ2-7, with 7 bases matching TRBD2. The CDR3 runs to 15 residues. The V gene's germline CDR1 is MNHNS and CDR2 SASEGT. V lost 7 bases to trimming and J lost 3 bases; unmatched junction nucleotides: 12. The CDR3 nucleotides read TGTGCCAGCACCCAGAACCGGGACTACCACTACGAGCAGTACTTC. Protein: CASTQNRDYHYEQYF.

This rearrangement joins TRBV28 to TRBJ2-7; 11 bases agree with TRBD2. The CDR3 sequence is 13 residues long. The V segment lost 7 bases and the J segment 3 bases; nucleotides outside the gene matches: 2. The germline V gene encodes CDR1 MDHEN and CDR2 SYDVKM. Here the CDR3 DNA reads TGTGCCAGCACAACTAGCGGGGGCTACGAGCAGTACTTC. Protein sequence: CASTTSGGYEQYF.

This clonotype was seen at least ten times. V and J are TRBV6-5 and TRBJ2-7; D may be TRBD1 or TRBD2 (5 bases each). The CDR3 has 13 amino acids. Trimming took off 7 bases at V and 0 bases at J, with 10 bases between the two ends. Germline V CDR1 and CDR2: MNHEY, SVGAGI. The CDR3, as DNA: TGTGCCAGCAATAGAGGGGACTCCTACGAGCAGTACTTC. Encoded protein: CASNRGDSYEQYF.

This clonotype was seen repeatedly, ten times or more. The chain joins TRBV27 to TRBJ2-7; TRBD1 might be the D (5 bases). This CDR3 is built from 14 residues. V lost 2 bases and J 3 bases, leaving 11 bases between the germline ends. Germline V gene sequence: CDR1 MNHEY, CDR2 SMNVEV (reference sequence). CDR3 bases: TGTGCCAGCAGTTTAGCCTACAGGTACTACGAGCAGTACTTC. Translation: CASSLAYRYYEQYF.

This clonotype has a count of ten or more. The chain combines TRBV27 with TRBJ1-1, with 8 bases identical to TRBD1. The germline gives CDR1 MNHEY, CDR2 SMNVEV (reference sequence). J was trimmed by 5 bases and V by 5 bases; bases with no gene match: 7. The CDR3 length is 14 residues. CDR3 region: CASSPGQGWTEAFF. CDR3 nucleotides: TGTGCCAGCAGTCCCGGACAGGGATGGACTGAAGCTTTCTTT.

This sequence joins TRBV20-1 and TRBJ2-7; 8 bases are a match to TRBD1. Trimming removed 4 bases from V and 1 base from J; junction bases left unmatched: 3. The CDR3 totals 13 residues. Germline V gene lookup returns CDR1 DFQATT and CDR2 SNEGSKA (reference sequence). CDR3 residues: CSANRDRSYEQYF. As DNA, the CDR3 is TGCAGTGCTAACCGGGACAGGTCCTACGAGCAGTACTTC.

The table lists this clonotype with many counts. This chain connects TRBV15 to TRBJ1-2; D is unresolved. Germline lookup yields CDR1 LNHNV and CDR2 YYDKDF (reference sequence). V lost 4 bases and J 8 bases, leaving 11 bases between the germline ends. The CDR3 consists of 12 residues. The DNA for the CDR3 is TGTGCCACCAGCATTGGCAGGCGGGGCTACACCTTC. This encodes CATSIGRRGYTF. Drawing the rest from reference TRBV15 and TRBJ1-2, the complete variable domain is DAMVIQNPRYQVTQFGKPVTLSCSQTLNHNVMYWYQQKSSQAPKLLFHYYDKDFNNEADTPDNFQSRRPNTSFCFLDIRSPGLGDTAMYLCATSIGRRGYTFGSGTRLTVV.

In this sample, this clonotype turned up many times. V and J are TRBV11-2 and TRBJ2-2; D may be TRBD1 or TRBD2 (6 bases each). This CDR3 contains 15 residues. V gave up 5 bases and J gave up 1 base, with 11 bases separating them. Germline CDR1 reads SGHAT; CDR2 reads FQNNGV. For the CDR3, the DNA is TGTGCCAGCAGCCTGGGGGGCAAGAACACCGGGGAGCTGTTTTTT. This gives the protein CASSLGGKNTGELFF.

This clonotype was recorded many times. The V and J genes are TRBV2 and TRBJ2-7, with TRBD2 matching 8 bases. The CDR3 is made up of 13 amino acids. The germline gives CDR1 SNHLY, CDR2 FYNNEI. The trim removed 7 bases at V and 5 bases at J, leaving 7 bases unmatched. The CDR3 reads CASIGAGVDEQYF. CDR3 in DNA: TGTGCCAGCATCGGAGCGGGAGTTGACGAGCAGTACTTC. The full variable domain, with the rest looked up from reference TRBV2 and TRBJ2-7, is EPEVTQTPSHQVTQMGQEVILRCVPISNHLYFYWYRQILGQKVEFLVSFYNNEISEKSEIFDDQFSVERPDGSNFTLKIRSTKLEDSAMYFCASIGAGVDEQYFGPGTRLTVT.

This chain links TRBV12-3 or TRBV12-4 with TRBJ2-7; no firm D call. The CDR3 extends over 12 amino acids. The germline V and J ends were trimmed by 1 base and 6 bases, with 7 bases remaining between them. CDR3 protein: CASSLGPLEQYF. The CDR3 bases are TGTGCCAGCAGTTTAGGCCCCCTCGAGCAGTACTTC.

As to this clonotype: A clone one base away is much larger, so this may be a read error. Without the conserved terminal phenylalanine or tryptophan, this CDR3 likely stems from a read error. V usage is TRBV7-9 and J usage is TRBJ1-2; D is unclear. The length of the CDR3 is 15 residues. Germline CDR1 reads SEHNR; CDR2 reads FQNEAQ (reference sequence). Trimming removed 5 bases at V and 2 bases at J, with 15 bases between. CDR3 residues: CASSPRSELNYGYTS. CDR3 bases: TGTGCCAGCAGCCCGCGGTCTGAGCTGAACTATGGCTACACCTCC.

The V call is TRBV19, the J call TRBJ1-5, with 9 positions matching TRBD1. The CDR3 length is 16 residues. CDR1 is LNHDA, CDR2 SQIVND, per germline (reference sequence). Trimming removed 4 bases from V and 4 bases from J; junction bases left unmatched: 8. CDR3 loop: CASSTPGQGTNQPQHF. CDR3 coding DNA: TGTGCCAGTAGTACTCCGGGACAGGGAACAAATCAGCCCCAGCATTTT.

The table lists this clonotype with a few counts. CDR3: CASSLAQGSEQPQHF. CDR3 bases: TGTGCCAGCAGCTTAGCTCAGGGTTCGGAACAGCCCCAGCATTTT. This chain uses TRBV7-9 with TRBJ1-5, with D possibly TRBD1 on 5 matching bases. Trimming took off 0 bases at V and 7 bases at J, with 13 bases between the two ends. Germline loops: CDR1 SEHNR, CDR2 FQNEAQ (reference sequence). CDR3 length: 15 residues. The complete variable domain, with remaining parts taken from reference TRBV7-9 and TRBJ1-5, reads DTGVSQNPRHKITKRGQNVTFRCDPISEHNRLYWYRQTLGQGPEFLTYFQNEAQLEKSRLLSDRFSAERPKGSFSTLEIQRTEQGDSAMYLCASSLAQGSEQPQHFGDGTRLSIL.

The chain combines TRBV12-3 or TRBV12-4 with TRBJ1-1; D is unresolved. V gave up 2 bases and J gave up 4 bases, with 11 bases separating them. The CDR3 loop spans 14 amino acids. CDR3 nucleotide sequence: TGTGCCAGCAGTTTAAGTGGTGCGGGCACTGAAGCTTTCTTT. Translating gives CASSLSGAGTEAFF.

This chain connects TRBV28 to TRBJ1-6, with D uncertain. The CDR3 extends over 12 amino acids. V was shortened by 5 bases and J by 4 bases, with 3 bases between the two germline ends. CDR1 is MDHEN, CDR2 SYDVKM, per germline. CDR3 sequence: CASSDYNSPLHF. CDR3 DNA sequence: TGTGCCAGCAGTGATTATAATTCACCCCTCCACTTT.

This clonotype was counted many times. The chain joins TRBV29-1 to TRBJ1-1; D perhaps matches TRBD1 (5 bases). The CDR3 contains 12 residues. The germline gives CDR1 SQVTM, CDR2 ANQGSEA. Trimming shortened V by 4 bases and J by 4 bases, and 10 bases separated the two germline ends. CDR3 sequence (DNA): TGCAGCGTTGTCAGGGAGGTCACTGAAGCTTTCTTT. Its protein product is CSVVREVTEAFF.

Of note for this clonotype: One base away lies a much larger clone, so this may be a sequencing read error. The chain has TRBV7-2 and TRBJ2-5; 8 bases line up with TRBD1. The germline V gene has CDR1 SGHTA and CDR2 FQGNSA. CDR3 length: 14 amino acids. The CDR3 loop is CASSPPRGQETPYF. Here the CDR3 DNA reads TGTGCCAGCAGCCCACCCAGGGGGCAAGAGACCCCGTACTTC.

This clonotype was observed a single time. The gene calls are TRBV29-1 and TRBJ2-7; 10 positions match TRBD1. CDR3 length: 12 amino acids. The germline gives CDR1 SQVTM, CDR2 ANQGSEA. V lost 7 bases and J lost 6; bases outside the gene matches: 6. The CDR3 region is CSGPGTGVEQYF. CDR3 coding DNA: TGCAGCGGGCCCGGGACAGGGGTCGAGCAGTACTTC.

This clonotype was recorded many times. Written as DNA, the CDR3 is TGCAGTGCTAGATCTCTTGGTACGCCGGCCTACGAGCAGTACTTC. Translation gives CSARSLGTPAYEQYF. The chain links TRBV20-1 to TRBJ2-7; the D is unclear. The germline CDR1 and CDR2 sequences are DFQATT and SNEGSKA (reference sequence). Trimming took off 2 bases at V and 2 bases at J, with 16 bases between the two ends. This CDR3 is 15 amino acids long.